A selection of T cell receptor beta chains follows, all from one sample in a study of shared clonotypes between healthy human individuals. Sequenced by immunoSEQ multiplex PCR; TCRdb stores in-frame clones only, minus some. The sample carries about 2.3 million clones, 80% to 95% recorded once. Sequenced material: naive CD4+ T cells from PBMCs. The receptors derive from a man aged 18 to 29 in good health. Some clones in this sample may be carry-over from other donors' samples. CDR3s include the opening cysteine and the closing phenylalanine or tryptophan. The order of the fields is D gene, J gene, clone size, V gene, CDR3 protein, CDR3 DNA. A D gene is named only where the DNA matches it firmly. Where a row states a size, it is once, few, many or the class of an expanded clone; other rows omit it.

d_gene: TRBD2
j_gene: TRBJ2-3
abundance: -
v_gene: TRBV5-1
CDR3aa: CASSPGTSITDTQYF
CDR3nt: TGCGCCAGCAGCCCCGGGACTAGCATTACAGATACGCAGTATTTT

d_gene: -
j_gene: TRBJ2-1
abundance: -
v_gene: TRBV28
CDR3aa: CASSLGNEQFF
CDR3nt: TGTGCCAGCAGCCTTGGGAATGAGCAGTTCTTC

d_gene: -
j_gene: TRBJ2-3
abundance: -
v_gene: TRBV5-1
CDR3aa: CASSSARTDTQYF
CDR3nt: TGCGCCAGCAGCTCTGCAAGGACAGATACGCAGTATTTT

d_gene: TRBD1
j_gene: TRBJ2-2
abundance: -
v_gene: TRBV7-2
CDR3aa: CASSFSPGQGTGELFF
CDR3nt: TGTGCCAGCAGCTTTAGCCCGGGACAGGGGACCGGGGAGCTGTTTTTT

d_gene: TRBD1
j_gene: TRBJ2-7
abundance: -
v_gene: TRBV6-5
CDR3aa: CASSLGGTGTYEQYF
CDR3nt: TGTGCCAGCAGTCTGGGGGGGACAGGGACCTACGAGCAGTACTTC

d_gene: TRBD1
j_gene: TRBJ2-7
abundance: -
v_gene: TRBV2
CDR3aa: CASSPFFRDSLNYEQYF
CDR3nt: TGTGCCAGCAGTCCCTTCTTCCGGGACAGCCTCAACTACGAGCAGTACTTC

d_gene: TRBD2
j_gene: TRBJ2-7
abundance: -
v_gene: TRBV29-1
CDR3aa: CSVAKASGLSYEQYF
CDR3nt: TGCAGCGTCGCGAAGGCTAGCGGCCTCTCCTACGAGCAGTACTTC

d_gene: -
j_gene: TRBJ2-6
abundance: -
v_gene: TRBV7-8
CDR3aa: CASSSQPLSSGANVLTF
CDR3nt: TGTGCCAGCAGCTCCCAACCTTTAAGCTCTGGGGCCAACGTCCTGACTTTC

d_gene: -
j_gene: TRBJ2-1
abundance: -
v_gene: TRBV7-9
CDR3aa: CASSLGPLSYNEQFF
CDR3nt: TGTGCCAGCAGCTTAGGGCCCCTCTCCTACAATGAGCAGTTCTTC

d_gene: TRBD1
j_gene: TRBJ2-5
abundance: -
v_gene: TRBV7-3
CDR3aa: CASSAEGGAWETQYF
CDR3nt: TGTGCCAGCAGCGCAGAAGGGGGCGCTTGGGAGACCCAGTACTTC

d_gene: -
j_gene: TRBJ2-3
abundance: -
v_gene: TRBV7-9
CDR3aa: CASSLRNTIGTDTQYF
CDR3nt: TGTGCCAGCAGCTTACGCAACACCATTGGCACAGATACGCAGTATTTT

d_gene: -
j_gene: TRBJ2-7
abundance: once
v_gene: TRBV6-1
CDR3aa: CASSGVNSATYEQYF
CDR3nt: TGTGCCAGCAGTGGCGTTAATAGCGCGACCTACGAGCAGTACTTC

d_gene: -
j_gene: TRBJ2-1
abundance: -
v_gene: TRBV5-1
CDR3aa: CASSLVQNLYNEQFF
CDR3nt: TGCGCCAGCAGCTTGGTCCAGAACCTCTACAATGAGCAGTTCTTC